These 18 T cell receptor beta chains share one sample of origin, sequenced in a study of shared clonotypes between healthy human individuals. The table came from immunoSEQ multiplex PCR; TCRdb's copy has only in-frame clones and leaves some out. The table records about 2.4 million clones, 85% to 95% of them present only once. What was sequenced was naive CD4+ T cells sorted from blood. The subset here: CD45RA+ positively selected. The receptor set was obtained from a man between 18 and 29 years old in good health.

V gene TRBV7-9 combines with J gene TRBJ1-2, with D perhaps matching TRBD1 (6 bases). This CDR3 is 13 amino acids long. Trimming shortened V by 2 bases and J by 10 bases, and 14 bases separated the two germline ends. Looked up from germline, CDR1 is SEHNR and CDR2 is FQNEAQ (reference sequence). CDR3 sequence (DNA): TGTGCCAGCAGCTTACAGGGGAGGAATGACTACACCTTC. Encoded protein: CASSLQGRNDYTF.

The rearrangement uses TRBV7-2 and TRBJ2-5; the D gene is possibly TRBD1 (6 bases). The germline V and J ends were trimmed by 5 bases and 1 base, with 17 bases remaining between them. CDR3 length equals 16 residues. The germline gives CDR1 SGHTA, CDR2 FQGNSA. CDR3 region: CASSIGTKATQETQYF. For the CDR3, the DNA is TGTGCCAGCAGCATTGGGACAAAGGCTACCCAAGAGACCCAGTACTTC. Filled out from reference TRBV7-2 and TRBJ2-5, the complete variable domain reads GAGVSQSPSNKVTEKGKDVELRCDPISGHTALYWYRQSLGQGLEFLIYFQGNSAPDKSGLPSDRFSAERTGGSVSTLTIQRTQQEDSAVYLCASSIGTKATQETQYFGPGTRLLVL.

The chain joins TRBV30 to TRBJ2-1, with TRBD2 matching over 12 bases. After removal of 0 bases from V and 9 bases from J, the junction contained 3 bases not matched to a gene. Germline V CDR1 and CDR2: GTSNPN, SVGIG (reference sequence). The CDR3 is 14 residues long. CDR3 bases: TGTGCCTGGAGTGTTAGGACTAGCGGGACTGAGCAGTTCTTC. Protein: CAWSVRTSGTEQFF.

The gene calls are TRBV29-1 and TRBJ1-3, with 7 bases that match TRBD1. Germline V gives CDR1 SQVTM, CDR2 ANQGSEA. Trimming at V came to 0 bases and at J to 2 bases, leaving 10 bases not matched to a gene. The CDR3 has 17 residues. CDR3 sequence (DNA): TGCAGCGTTGAAGACCTCCTACGGGGACAGACTGGAAACACCATATATTTT. It yields the protein CSVEDLLRGQTGNTIYF.

This CDR3 reads CASSETGLSPLHF. In DNA form, the CDR3 reads TGTGCCAGTAGCGAGACAGGGTTGTCACCCCTCCACTTT. This chain joins TRBV19 and TRBJ1-6, with TRBD1 matching 7 bases. J gave up 10 bases and V 6 bases, and 6 bases lay outside the gene matches. This CDR3 is 13 amino acids long. Per the germline V gene, CDR1 is LNHDA and CDR2 is SQIVND (reference sequence).

The chain uses TRBV6-1 and TRBJ2-7; no firm D call. Germline CDR1 and CDR2: MNHNS and SASEGT. This CDR3 comprises 13 residues. Trimming removed 5 bases at V and 4 bases at J, with 12 bases between. The DNA of the CDR3 is TGTGCCAGCAGTTTTGTCCAGATTTACGAGCAGTACTTC. Its translation is CASSFVQIYEQYF.

This sequence joins TRBV30 and TRBJ2-5, with TRBD2 matching 8 bases. There are 15 residues in the CDR3. The J segment lost 5 bases and the V segment lost 7 bases, leaving 15 bases of the junction unmatched. The V gene's germline CDR1 is GTSNPN and CDR2 SVGIG (reference sequence). DNA for the CDR3: TGTGCCTCGGAGCTAGCGGGTGCCCCCTCCGAGACCCAGTACTTC. Its translation: CASELAGAPSETQYF.

The V and J genes are TRBV10-3 and TRBJ2-7; 10 nucleotides agree with TRBD1. V lost 5 bases and J lost 5; bases outside the gene matches: 9. Germline V gene data show CDR1 as ENHRY and CDR2 as SYGVKD. CDR3 length equals 15 residues. This chain's CDR3 is CAISQTDRGGDEQYF. The CDR3 DNA sequence: TGTGCCATCAGTCAAACGGACAGGGGGGGAGACGAGCAGTACTTC.

The J gene is TRBJ1-2, the V gene TRBV7-9; D possibly corresponds to TRBD1 (6 bases). Trimming removed 5 bases from V and 6 bases from J, with 13 bases in between. The CDR3 covers 13 residues. Germline V CDR1 and CDR2: SEHNR, FQNEAQ (reference sequence). The CDR3 here is CASSQGQYNGYTF. The DNA for the CDR3 is TGTGCCAGCAGCCAAGGACAGTACAATGGCTACACCTTC.

This rearrangement joins TRBV5-6 to TRBJ2-7, with TRBD2 matching 11 bases. Germline-derived CDR1 and CDR2 are SGHDT and YYEEEE. The CDR3 is made up of 17 amino acids. V was pared by 3 bases and J by 5 bases, with 13 bases of the junction left unmatched. The CDR3 coding sequence is TGTGCCAGCAGCTCGGGGCGGCTAGCGGGAGGAAGCGACGAGCAGTACTTC. Amino acids: CASSSGRLAGGSDEQYF. Full variable domain (outside the CDR3, taken from reference TRBV5-6 and TRBJ2-7): DAGVTQSPTHLIKTRGQQVTLRCSPKSGHDTVSWYQQALGQGPQFIFQYYEEEERQRGNFPDRFSGHQFPNYSSELNVNALLLGDSALYLCASSSGRLAGGSDEQYFGPGTRLTVT.

The CDR3 region is CASSQSRGATEAFF. CDR3 DNA: TGTGCCAGCAGTCAGTCCAGGGGGGCTACTGAAGCTTTCTTT. The chain employs TRBV7-9 and TRBJ1-1; 7 bases align to TRBD1. The junction had 9 bases not matched to a gene; V was cut back by 6 bases and J by 5 bases. Germline loops: CDR1 SEHNR, CDR2 FQNEAQ (reference sequence). The CDR3 loop spans 14 amino acids.

This chain links TRBV30 with TRBJ2-1; no definite D call. V lost 2 bases to trimming and J lost 5 bases, with 10 bases between them. The CDR3 covers 13 residues. Per germline, CDR1 GTSNPN and CDR2 SVGIG (reference sequence). The CDR3 region has the DNA TGTGCCTGGAGTCGGTTATCCAACAATGAGCAGTTCTTC. It codes for CAWSRLSNNEQFF. Using reference TRBV30 and TRBJ2-1 for the parts outside the CDR3, the full variable domain is SQTIHQWPATLVQPVGSPLSLECTVEGTSNPNLYWYRQAAGRGLQLLFYSVGIGQISSEVPQNLSASRPQDRQFILSSKKLLLSDSGFYLCAWSRLSNNEQFFGPGTRLTVL.

This clone has a handful of counts. The chain recombines TRBV4-3 with TRBJ1-1, with D unclear. Per germline, CDR1 LGHNA and CDR2 YSLEER. Trimming took off 0 bases at V and 7 bases at J, with 15 bases between the two ends. The CDR3 sequence is 15 residues long. The CDR3 loop reads CASSQERGNESEAFF. DNA of the CDR3: TGCGCCAGCAGCCAAGAAAGAGGGAATGAGAGTGAAGCTTTCTTT.

The chain carries TRBV4-1 and TRBJ2-2; D may be TRBD2 (5 bases). The CDR3 is 15 amino acids. Trimming removed 1 base from V and 6 bases from J, with 12 bases in between. Germline values: CDR1 MGHRA, CDR2 YSYEKL. CDR3 in amino acids: CASSQVGVRAGELFF. The DNA of the CDR3 is TGCGCCAGCAGCCAAGTCGGGGTAAGGGCCGGGGAGCTGTTTTTT.

The chain has TRBV19 and TRBJ1-1; D is perhaps TRBD1 (6 bases). Trimming left V 4 bases short and J 1 base short, with 13 bases between. The CDR3 covers 15 residues. From germline, CDR1 is LNHDA and CDR2 SQIVND (reference sequence). The CDR3 DNA reads as TGTGCCAGTAGTACCCTCGACAGGCCGAACACTGAAGCTTTCTTT. Translation gives CASSTLDRPNTEAFF.

As concerns this clone: Different DNA sequences within this sample yield the same CDR3. This chain links TRBV29-1 with TRBJ2-2; D is perhaps TRBD1 (5 bases). Germline V gene data show CDR1 as SQVTM and CDR2 as ANQGSEA. Trimming removed 4 bases from V and 1 base from J, with 7 bases in between. This CDR3 is 13 amino acids long. The CDR3 nucleotides are TGCAGCGTTGGGACACGGAACACCGGGGAGCTGTTTTTT. It encodes CSVGTRNTGELFF.

This chain connects TRBV6-5 to TRBJ1-5, with D maybe TRBD1 (5 bases). The CDR3 loop spans 13 amino acids. Trimming took off 11 bases at V and 6 bases at J, with 17 bases between the two ends. Germline lookup yields CDR1 MNHEY and CDR2 SVGAGI. The CDR3 DNA sequence: TGTGCCTCCGGGCGGGACCCCAGTCAGCCCCAGCATTTT. The encoded protein is CASGRDPSQPQHF.

The chain links TRBV15 to TRBJ2-7, with D possibly matching TRBD1 (8 bases). CDR3 size: 15 residues. Germline V gives CDR1 LNHNV, CDR2 YYDKDF (reference sequence). V lost 5 bases and J lost 5, with 19 bases in between. The CDR3 here is CATSGGDRLFDEQYF. CDR3 nucleotide sequence: TGTGCCACCAGCGGGGGGGACAGGCTTTTCGACGAGCAGTACTTC.